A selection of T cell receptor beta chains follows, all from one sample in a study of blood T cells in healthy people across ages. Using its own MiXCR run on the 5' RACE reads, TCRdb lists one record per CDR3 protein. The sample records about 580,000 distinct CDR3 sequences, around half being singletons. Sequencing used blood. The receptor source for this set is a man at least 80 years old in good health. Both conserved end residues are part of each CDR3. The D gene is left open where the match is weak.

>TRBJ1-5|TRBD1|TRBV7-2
CASSSTLTGGGQPQHF
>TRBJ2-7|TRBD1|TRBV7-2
CASSQGQVDEQYF
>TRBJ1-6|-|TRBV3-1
CASSPRGGWYNSPLHF
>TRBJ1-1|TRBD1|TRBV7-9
CASSQGGGTEAFF
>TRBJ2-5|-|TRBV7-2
CASSSFPGTQYF
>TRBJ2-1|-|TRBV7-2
CASSSGSGAHEQFF
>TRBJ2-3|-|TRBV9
CASSVENTDTQYF
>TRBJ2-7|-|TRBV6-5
CASTRGYEQYF
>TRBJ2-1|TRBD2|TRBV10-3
CTTTLAGDSYNEQFF
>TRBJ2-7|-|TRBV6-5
CASSYHRDGSYEQYF
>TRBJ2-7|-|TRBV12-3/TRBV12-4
CASSLNVRDAYEQYF
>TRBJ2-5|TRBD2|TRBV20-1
CSASTSGGETQYF
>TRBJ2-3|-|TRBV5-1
CASSPWTDSTDTQYF
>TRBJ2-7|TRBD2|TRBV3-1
CASSQQRASGRYEQYF
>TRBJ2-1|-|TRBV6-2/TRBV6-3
CASIPVGPNLYNEQFF
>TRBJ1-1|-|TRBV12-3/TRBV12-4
CASSQNRDTEAFF
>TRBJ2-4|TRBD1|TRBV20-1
CSARALSGGREQYF
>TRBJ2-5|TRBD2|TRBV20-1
CSARLAGGVQYF
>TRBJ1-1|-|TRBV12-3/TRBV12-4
CASSSSRETEAFF
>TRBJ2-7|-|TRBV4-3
CASSQDGGSYEQYF
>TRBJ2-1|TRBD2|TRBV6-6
CASGGTSGSTSGHEQFF
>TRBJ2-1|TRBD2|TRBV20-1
CSAPPGLAGDNEQFF
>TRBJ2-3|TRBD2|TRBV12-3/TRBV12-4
CASSLFLAGGADTQYF
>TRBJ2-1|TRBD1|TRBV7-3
CAIEDRGNEQFF
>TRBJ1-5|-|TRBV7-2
CASSLVGSSNQPQHF
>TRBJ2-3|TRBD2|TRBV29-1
CSVEGPGLAIRYF
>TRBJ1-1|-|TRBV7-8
CASSLGTANEAFF
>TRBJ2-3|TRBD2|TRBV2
CASSAVAGIPDTQYF
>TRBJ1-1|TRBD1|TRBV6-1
CASGGQPNTEAFF
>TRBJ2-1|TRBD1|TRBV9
CASSTRTGGRINEQFF
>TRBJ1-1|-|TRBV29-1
CSFFWGVNTEAFF
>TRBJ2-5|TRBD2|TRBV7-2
CASSLEGLAGGMETQYF
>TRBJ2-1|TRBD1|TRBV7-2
CASSLEGQDYNEQFF
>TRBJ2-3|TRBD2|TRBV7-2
CASSLRLAGDPQYF
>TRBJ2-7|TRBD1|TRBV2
CASSEWTGNYEQYF
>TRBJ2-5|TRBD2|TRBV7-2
CTSSNRWGGIMEQYF
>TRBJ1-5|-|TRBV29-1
CSVAEAQGDQPQHF
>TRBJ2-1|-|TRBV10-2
CASRQSRQFF
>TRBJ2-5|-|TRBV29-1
CSVEDLLLETQYF
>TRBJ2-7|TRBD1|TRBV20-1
CSAPRQGVYEQYF
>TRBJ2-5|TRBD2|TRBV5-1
CASSLLTAGVETQYF
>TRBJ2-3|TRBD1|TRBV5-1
CASSLPGQTTDTQYF
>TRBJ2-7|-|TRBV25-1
CASSALQGNSYEQYF
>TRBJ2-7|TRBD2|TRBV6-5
CASSHRASGGREQYF
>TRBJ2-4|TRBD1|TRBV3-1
CASSQAIRGRLNEQYF
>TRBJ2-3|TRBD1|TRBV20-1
CSARHRGRTDTQYF
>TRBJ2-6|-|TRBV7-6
CASSLAGANSGANVLTF
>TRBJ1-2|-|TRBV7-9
CASSLVGQGNYGYTF
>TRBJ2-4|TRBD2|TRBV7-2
CASSIAGTRVGQYF
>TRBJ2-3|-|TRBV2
CASSQTGTDTQYF
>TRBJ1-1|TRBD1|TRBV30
CAWTLTGGRTEAFF
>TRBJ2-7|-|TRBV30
CAWSVTDYEQYF
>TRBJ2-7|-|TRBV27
CASSPVVGASYEQYF
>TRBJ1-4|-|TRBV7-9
CASSLYTTTNERLFF
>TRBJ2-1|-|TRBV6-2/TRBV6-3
CASTSADTISYNEQFF